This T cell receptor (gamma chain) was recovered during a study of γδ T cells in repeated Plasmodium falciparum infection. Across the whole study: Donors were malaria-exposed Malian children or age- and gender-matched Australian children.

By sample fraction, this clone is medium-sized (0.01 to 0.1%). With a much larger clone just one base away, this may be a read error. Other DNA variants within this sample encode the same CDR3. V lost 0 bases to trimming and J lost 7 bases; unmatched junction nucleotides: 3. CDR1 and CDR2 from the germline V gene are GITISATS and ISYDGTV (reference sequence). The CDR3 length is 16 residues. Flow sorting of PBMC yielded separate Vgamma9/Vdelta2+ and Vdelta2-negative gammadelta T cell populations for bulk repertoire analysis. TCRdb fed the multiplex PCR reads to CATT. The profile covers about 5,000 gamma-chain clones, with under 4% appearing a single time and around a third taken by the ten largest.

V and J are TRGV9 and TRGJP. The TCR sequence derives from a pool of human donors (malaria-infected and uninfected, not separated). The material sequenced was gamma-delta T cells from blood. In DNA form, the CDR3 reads TGTGCCTTGTGGGAGGTGGAGGAGTTGGGCAAAAAAATCAAGGTATTT. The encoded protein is CALWEVEELGKKIKVF.